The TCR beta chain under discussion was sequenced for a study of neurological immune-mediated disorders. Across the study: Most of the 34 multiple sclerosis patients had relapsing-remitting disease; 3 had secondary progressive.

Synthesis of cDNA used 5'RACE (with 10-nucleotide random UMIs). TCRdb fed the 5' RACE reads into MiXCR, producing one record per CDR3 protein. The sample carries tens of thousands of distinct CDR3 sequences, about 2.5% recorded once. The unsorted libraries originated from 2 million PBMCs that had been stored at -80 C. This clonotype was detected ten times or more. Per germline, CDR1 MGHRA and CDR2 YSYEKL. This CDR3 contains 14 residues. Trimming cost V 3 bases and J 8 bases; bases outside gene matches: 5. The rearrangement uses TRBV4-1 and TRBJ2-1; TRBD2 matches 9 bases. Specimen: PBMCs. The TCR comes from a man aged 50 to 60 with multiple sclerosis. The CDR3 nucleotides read TGCGCCAGCAGCCAGGGAAGACTAGCGGATGAGCAGTTCTTC. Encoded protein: CASSQGRLADEQFF.